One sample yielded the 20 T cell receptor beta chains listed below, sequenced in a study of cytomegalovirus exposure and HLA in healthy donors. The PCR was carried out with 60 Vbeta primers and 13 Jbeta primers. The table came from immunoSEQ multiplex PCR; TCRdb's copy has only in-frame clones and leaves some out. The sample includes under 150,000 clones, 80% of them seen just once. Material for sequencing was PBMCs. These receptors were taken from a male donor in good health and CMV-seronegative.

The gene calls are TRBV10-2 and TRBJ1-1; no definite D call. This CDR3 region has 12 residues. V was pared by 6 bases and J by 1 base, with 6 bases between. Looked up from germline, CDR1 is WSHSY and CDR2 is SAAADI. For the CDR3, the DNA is TGCGCCAGCAGAGCTGGGAACACTGAAGCTTTCTTT. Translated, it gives CASRAGNTEAFF.

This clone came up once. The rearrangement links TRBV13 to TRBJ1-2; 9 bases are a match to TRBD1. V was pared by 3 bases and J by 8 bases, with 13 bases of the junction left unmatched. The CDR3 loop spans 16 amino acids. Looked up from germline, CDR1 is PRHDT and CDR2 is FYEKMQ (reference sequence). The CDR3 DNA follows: TGTGCCAGCAGCTTCCTCAGTCCCGGGACAGGGAGAGGCTACACCTTC. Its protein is CASSFLSPGTGRGYTF.

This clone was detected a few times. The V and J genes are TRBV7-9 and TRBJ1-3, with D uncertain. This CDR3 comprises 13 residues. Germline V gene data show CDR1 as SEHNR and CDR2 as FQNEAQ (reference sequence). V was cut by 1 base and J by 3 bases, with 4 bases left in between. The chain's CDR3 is CASSLGGGNTIYF. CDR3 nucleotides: TGTGCCAGCAGCTTAGGCGGTGGAAACACCATATATTTT.

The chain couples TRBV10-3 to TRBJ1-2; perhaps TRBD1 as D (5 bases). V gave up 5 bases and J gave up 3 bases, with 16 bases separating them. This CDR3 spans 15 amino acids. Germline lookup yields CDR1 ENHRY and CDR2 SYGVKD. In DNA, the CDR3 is TGTGCCATCAGTCGCCGAGTAGGGGAGGACTATGGCTACACCTTC. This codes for CAISRRVGEDYGYTF.

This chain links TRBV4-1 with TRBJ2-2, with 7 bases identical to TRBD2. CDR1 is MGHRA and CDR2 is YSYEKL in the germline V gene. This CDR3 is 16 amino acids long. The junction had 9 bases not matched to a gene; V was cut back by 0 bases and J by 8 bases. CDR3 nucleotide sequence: TGCGCCAGCAGCCAAGAATCTTGGACTAGGATAGGGGAGCTGTTTTTT. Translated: CASSQESWTRIGELFF.

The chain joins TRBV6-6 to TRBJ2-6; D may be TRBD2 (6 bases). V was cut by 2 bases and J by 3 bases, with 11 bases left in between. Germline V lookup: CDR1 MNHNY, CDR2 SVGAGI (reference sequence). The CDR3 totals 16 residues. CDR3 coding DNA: TGTGCCAGCAGTTACGCCGCGGGGCGTGGGGCCAACGTCCTGACTTTC. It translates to CASSYAAGRGANVLTF.

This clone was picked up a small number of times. The CDR3 protein is CASSIGGTIQTDTQYF. In nucleotides, the CDR3 is TGTGCCAGTAGTATAGGCGGGACTATCCAAACAGATACGCAGTATTTT. The chain joins TRBV19 to TRBJ2-3; 7 positions agree with TRBD2. The J segment lost 3 bases and the V segment lost 1 base, leaving 7 bases of the junction unmatched. Germline V gives CDR1 LNHDA, CDR2 SQIVND (reference sequence). CDR3 length: 16 amino acids.

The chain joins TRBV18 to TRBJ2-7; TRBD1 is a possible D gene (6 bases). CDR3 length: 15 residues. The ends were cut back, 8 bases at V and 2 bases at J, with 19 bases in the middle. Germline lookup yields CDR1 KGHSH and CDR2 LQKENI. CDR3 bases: TGTGCCAGCACGCTACAGGGTCCGGGGCCCTACGAGCAGTACTTC. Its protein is CASTLQGPGPYEQYF.

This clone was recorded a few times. CDR3 in DNA: TGTGCCTGGAGCGGGGGATATAGCAATCAGCCCCAGCATTTT. It translates to CAWSGGYSNQPQHF. The chain employs TRBV30 and TRBJ1-5, with D possibly being TRBD1 (5 bases). Trimming removed 3 bases from V and 0 bases from J, with 9 bases in between. CDR1 and CDR2 (germline): GTSNPN, SVGIG (reference sequence). The CDR3 covers 14 residues.

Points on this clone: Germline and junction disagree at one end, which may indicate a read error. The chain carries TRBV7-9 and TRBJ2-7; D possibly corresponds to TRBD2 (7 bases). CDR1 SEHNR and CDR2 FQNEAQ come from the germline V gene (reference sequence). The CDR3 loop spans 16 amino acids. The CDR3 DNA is TGTTCCAGCAGCTTAGGAGGGGGGGGGCAGGACTACGAGCAGTACTTC. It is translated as CSSSLGGGGQDYEQYF. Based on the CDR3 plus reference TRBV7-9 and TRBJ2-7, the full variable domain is DTGVSQNPRHKITKRGQNVTFRCDPISEHNRLYWYRQTLGQGPEFLTYFQNEAQLEKSRLLSDRFSAERPKGSFSTLEIQRTEQGDSAMYLCSSSLGGGGQDYEQYFGPGTRLTVT.

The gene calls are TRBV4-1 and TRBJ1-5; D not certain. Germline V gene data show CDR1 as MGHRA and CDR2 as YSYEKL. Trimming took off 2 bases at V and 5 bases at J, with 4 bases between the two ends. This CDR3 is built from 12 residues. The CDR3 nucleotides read TGCGCCAGCAGCCAACCAGATCAGCCCCAGCATTTT. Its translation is CASSQPDQPQHF.

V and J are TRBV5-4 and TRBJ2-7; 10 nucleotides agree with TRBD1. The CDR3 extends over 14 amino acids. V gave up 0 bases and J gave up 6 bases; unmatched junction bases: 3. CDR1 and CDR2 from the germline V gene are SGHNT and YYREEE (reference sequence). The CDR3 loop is CASSLEGQGFEQYF. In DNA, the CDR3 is TGTGCCAGCAGCTTGGAGGGACAGGGGTTCGAGCAGTACTTC.

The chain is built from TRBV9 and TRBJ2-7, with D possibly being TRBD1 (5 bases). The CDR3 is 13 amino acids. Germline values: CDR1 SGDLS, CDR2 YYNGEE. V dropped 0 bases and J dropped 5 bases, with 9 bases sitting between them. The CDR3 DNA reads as TGTGCCAGCAGCGTAGAACTCAGGGACGAGCAGTACTTC. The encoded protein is CASSVELRDEQYF.

The DNA of the CDR3 is TGTGCCAGCAGCCGACCGGGACAGGCTAACTATGGCTACACCTTC. Amino acids: CASSRPGQANYGYTF. The chain combines TRBV14 with TRBJ1-2; 8 bases align to TRBD1. From germline, CDR1 is SGHDN and CDR2 FVKESK. With V trimmed by 4 bases and J by 0 bases, 4 bases remained unmatched. The CDR3 length is 15 residues.

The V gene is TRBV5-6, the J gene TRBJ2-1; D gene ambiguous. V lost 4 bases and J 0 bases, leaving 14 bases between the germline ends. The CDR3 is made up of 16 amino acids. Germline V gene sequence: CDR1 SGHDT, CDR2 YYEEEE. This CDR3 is CASSKVITISYNEQFF. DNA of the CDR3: TGTGCCAGCAGCAAAGTCATCACAATCTCCTACAATGAGCAGTTCTTC.

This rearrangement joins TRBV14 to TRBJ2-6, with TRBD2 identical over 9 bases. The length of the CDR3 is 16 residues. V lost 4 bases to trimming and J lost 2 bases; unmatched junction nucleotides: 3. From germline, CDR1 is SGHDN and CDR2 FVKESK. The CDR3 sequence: CASSPLAGAGANVLTF. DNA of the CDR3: TGTGCCAGCAGCCCTTTAGCGGGGGCTGGGGCCAACGTCCTGACTTTC.

This CDR3 is CASSQDTGADTQYF. The CDR3 region has the DNA TGTGCCAGCAGCCAGGACACGGGCGCAGATACGCAGTATTTT. The chain employs TRBV5-4 and TRBJ2-3; TRBD1 is a possible D gene (5 bases). The ends were cut back, 4 bases at V and 4 bases at J, with 13 bases in the middle. There are 14 residues in the CDR3. Germline CDR1 is SGHNT and CDR2 is YYREEE (reference sequence).

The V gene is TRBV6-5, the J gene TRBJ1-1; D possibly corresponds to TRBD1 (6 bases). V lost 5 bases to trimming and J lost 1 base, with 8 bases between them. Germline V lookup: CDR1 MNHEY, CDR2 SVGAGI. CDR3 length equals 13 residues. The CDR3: CASSVQGNTEAFF. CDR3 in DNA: TGTGCCAGCAGTGTACAGGGGAACACTGAAGCTTTCTTT.

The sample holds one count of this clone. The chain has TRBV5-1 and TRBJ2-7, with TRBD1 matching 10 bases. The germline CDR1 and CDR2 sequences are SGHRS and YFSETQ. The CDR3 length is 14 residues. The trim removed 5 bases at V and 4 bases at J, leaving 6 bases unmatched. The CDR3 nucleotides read TGCGCCAGCAGTCCGGGACAGGGGTGGTACGAGCAGTACTTC. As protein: CASSPGQGWYEQYF.

CDR3 bases: TGTGCCAGCAGCCTAAGACAGGGGTACAATCAGCCCCAGCATTTT. Residues: CASSLRQGYNQPQHF. The chain recombines TRBV5-5 with TRBJ1-5; the match to TRBD1 covers 8 bases. CDR3 length: 15 amino acids. Germline CDR1 is SGHKS and CDR2 is YYEKEE (reference sequence). Trimming cost V 4 bases and J 3 bases; bases outside gene matches: 6. Combining the CDR3 with reference TRBV5-5 and TRBJ1-5 gives the whole variable domain DAGVTQSPTHLIKTRGQQVTLRCSPISGHKSVSWYQQVLGQGPQFIFQYYEKEERGRGNFPDRFSARQFPNYSSELNVNALLLGDSALYLCASSLRQGYNQPQHFGDGTRLSIL.